The T cell receptor (beta chain) described here comes from a study of a mutant IDH1 vaccine in newly diagnosed glioma. Time point here: week 35, safety follow-up. Topical imiquimod accompanied each vaccine dose, which consisted of 300 ug of mutant IDH1 20-mer peptide. Assay: immunoSEQ multiplex PCR; the TCRdb copy retains only in-frame clones and omits some. This table holds 30,000 or so clones, roughly three quarters found once. Comments on this clone: As yet, its antigen is unknown.

This specimen was PBMCs, taken from a glioma patient whose treatment included an IDH1 peptide vaccine. The clonotype comes from a woman aged 25 to 45 with glioma. Some clones in this sample may be carry-over from other donors' samples.

The CDR3 DNA reads TGTGCCAGCAGCTTCCGGGCGGATAGCTCTGGAAACACCATATATTTT. Translation: CASSFRADSSGNTIYF. The chain couples TRBV5-4 to TRBJ1-3, with D hard to call. The V gene lost 2 bases and the J gene lost 0 bases, with 12 bases spanning the gap. The CDR3 has 16 amino acids. Looked up from germline, CDR1 is SGHNT and CDR2 is YYREEE (reference sequence). Together with reference TRBV5-4 and TRBJ1-3, the CDR3 gives the full variable domain: ETGVTQSPTHLIKTRGQQVTLRCSSQSGHNTVSWYQQALGQGPQFIFQYYREEENGRGNFPPRFSGLQFPNYSSELNVNALELDDSALYLCASSFRADSSGNTIYFGEGSWLTVV.